This entry lists 24 T cell receptor beta chains sequenced from one sample in a study of low-dose radiotherapy and immunotherapy resistance in tumors (dated by TCRdb to between 2021 and 2024). What this sample's time point label stands for: before trial treatment. Instrument on record: Illumina HiSeq 2500. To make first-strand cDNA, Superscript III was used along with a set of TRAV- and TRBV-specific primers so that both the TCRalpha and TCRbeta chains were covered. TCRs were amplified with Phusion for roughly 19 PCR cycles, with a constant-region primer paired with the adapter attached to the V primers. The public reads were quality trimmed at Q25 with fastp and then assembled into clones with MiXCR by TCRdb, keeping productive beta chains. For every CDR3 protein sequence, its rows merge into one entry that carries the most common genes and DNA. This sample is represented by around 83,000 distinct CDR3 sequences; approximately 17% of them were singletons. In total, the top ten clones hold under 7.5% of the sample.

Sequencing was performed on PBMCs, taken before treatment. The source is a male donor with prostate cancer.

The chain is built from TRBV6-6 and TRBJ1-4; D possibly corresponds to TRBD1 (5 bases). V was clipped by 7 bases and J by 0 bases, with 15 bases between them. CDR1 is MNHNY, CDR2 SVGAGI, per germline (reference sequence). The CDR3 is 16 amino acids. As DNA, the CDR3 is TGTGCCAGCAACGATCAGGGAAGTGCAACTAATGAAAAACTGTTTTTT. Amino acids: CASNDQGSATNEKLFF.

This chain links TRBV9 with TRBJ2-1; TRBD2 agrees at 10 bases. The CDR3 extends over 12 amino acids. Unmatched junction bases numbered 0, after V lost 8 bases and J lost 4 bases. Germline V gene sequence: CDR1 SGDLS, CDR2 YYNGEE. CDR3 loop: CARTSGYNEQFF. The CDR3 DNA reads TGTGCCAGGACTAGCGGGTACAATGAGCAGTTCTTC.

This clonotype has at least ten counts. V and J are TRBV28 and TRBJ1-1; weak D call: TRBD1 (6 bases). The CDR3 is 14 amino acids. CDR1 and CDR2 (germline): MDHEN, SYDVKM. Trimming removed 8 bases from V and 1 base from J, with 14 bases in between. CDR3 residues: CASREGGRNTEAFF. The DNA for the CDR3 is TGTGCCAGCCGGGAAGGGGGGCGGAACACTGAAGCTTTCTTT.

On this clonotype itself: A read error is the likely source, as a far larger clone sits one nucleotide away. V is TRBV26 and J is TRBJ2-1. TRBV26 is deemed a pseudogene. This CDR3 is built from 14 residues. In DNA, the CDR3 is TGTGCCACCACATACTCGCTCTTTGGCTACGAGCAGTTCTTC. This codes for CATTYSLFGYEQFF.

At least ten counts were recorded for this clonotype. The chain joins TRBV2 to TRBJ2-3; D ambiguous. With 1 base removed from V and 9 bases from J, the gap between germline ends came to 5 bases. Per germline, CDR1 SNHLY and CDR2 FYNNEI. CDR3 length: 11 amino acids. The DNA of the CDR3 is TGTGCCAGCAGTGAAGGGATAACGCAGTATTTT. Its translation: CASSEGITQYF.

The table lists this clonotype with many counts. The J gene is TRBJ1-4, the V gene TRBV6-1, with D unresolved. The CDR3 totals 17 residues. The V gene lost 3 bases and the J gene lost 7 bases, with 21 bases spanning the gap. The V gene's germline CDR1 is MNHNS and CDR2 SASEGT. The CDR3, as DNA: TGTGCCAGCAGTGATCCGACCGGACCACAACGGGTTGAAAAACTGTTTTTT. Protein sequence: CASSDPTGPQRVEKLFF.

This clonotype was recorded many times. The chain combines TRBV7-2 with TRBJ2-2; D is ambiguous. V gave up 3 bases and J gave up 2 bases, with 4 bases separating them. Germline loops: CDR1 SGHTA, CDR2 FQGNSA. This CDR3 is 13 amino acids long. The DNA for the CDR3 is TGTGCCAGCAGCTTTCCCAACACCGGGGAGCTGTTTTTT. It encodes CASSFPNTGELFF.

This clonotype came up many times. The chain joins TRBV19 to TRBJ2-2; 12 nucleotides line up with TRBD2. The CDR3 length is 16 residues. The V gene's germline CDR1 is LNHDA and CDR2 SQIVND (reference sequence). J lost 4 bases, V lost 4 bases, and 4 bases had no gene match. The CDR3 spells CASSRLAGDITGELFF. CDR3 in DNA: TGTGCCAGTAGTAGACTAGCGGGAGACATCACCGGGGAGCTGTTTTTT. The complete variable domain, with remaining parts taken from reference TRBV19 and TRBJ2-2, reads DGGITQSPKYLFRKEGQNVTLSCEQNLNHDAMYWYRQDPGQGLRLIYYSQIVNDFQKGDIAEGYSVSREKKESFPLTVTSAQKNPTAFYLCASSRLAGDITGELFFGEGSRLTVL.

The rearrangement links TRBV27 to TRBJ1-4; the D is unclear. V dropped 2 bases and J dropped 4 bases, with 8 bases sitting between them. This CDR3 comprises 14 residues. Germline V gene lookup returns CDR1 MNHEY and CDR2 SMNVEV (reference sequence). The CDR3 DNA sequence: TGTGCCAGCAGTTTAGGCGGGATTAATGAAAAACTGTTTTTT. Protein product: CASSLGGINEKLFF.

On this clonotype: With a far larger clone one base away, a read error is the likely cause. The chain uses TRBV29-1 and TRBJ2-1; D unclear. Trimming cost V 4 bases and J 10 bases, with 17 bases left between them. The CDR3 is 13 residues long. Germline V gene lookup returns CDR1 SQVTM and CDR2 ANQGSEA. The CDR3 loop reads CSVVIVCTYEQFF. CDR3 DNA sequence: TGCAGCGTTGTAATCGTCTGTACCTACGAGCAGTTCTTC.

This clonotype came up many times. The chain carries TRBV19 and TRBJ2-5; D gene ambiguous. V shed 8 bases and J shed 5 bases, with 15 bases lying between them. Germline V lookup: CDR1 LNHDA, CDR2 SQIVND (reference sequence). The CDR3 has 13 amino acids. The CDR3 coding sequence is TGTGCCAGTGCAAGCCGGTCCATGGAGACCCAGTACTTC. Translated: CASASRSMETQYF.

This rearrangement joins TRBV5-1 to TRBJ2-3; 7 nucleotides match TRBD2. Trimming took 1 base from V and 4 from J; bases not matched to a gene: 6. Per germline, CDR1 SGHRS and CDR2 YFSETQ. The CDR3 covers 15 residues. The CDR3 DNA reads as TGCGCCAGCAGCTTGAACGGGAGGAGCTCAGATACGCAGTATTTT. This encodes CASSLNGRSSDTQYF.

Regarding this clonotype: A far larger clone lies a single base away; this is likely a read error. The chain links TRBV27 to TRBJ2-7; D assignment may be TRBD1 or TRBD2 (6 bases each). Germline assignment: CDR1 MNHEY and CDR2 SMNVEV (reference sequence). V shed 6 bases and J shed 8 bases, with 20 bases lying between them. The CDR3 consists of 14 residues. The CDR3: CASRDQGTFHKQYF. The CDR3 nucleotides are TGTGCCAGCAGGGATCAGGGGACTTTCCACAAGCAGTACTTC.

This clonotype occurred many times. The V gene is TRBV12-3 or TRBV12-4, the J gene TRBJ2-7; 11 positions agree with TRBD1. This CDR3 contains 15 residues. Trimming at V came to 6 bases and at J to 0 bases, leaving 4 bases not matched to a gene. The CDR3, as DNA: TGTGCCAGCAGATCCGGGACAGGGGGCTCCTACGAGCAGTACTTC. Protein product: CASRSGTGGSYEQYF.

This clonotype has ten or more counts. V gene TRBV6-2 or TRBV6-3 combines with J gene TRBJ2-3; 13 nucleotides align to TRBD2. This CDR3 has 16 amino acids. Germline V gene data show CDR1 as MNHEY and CDR2 as SVGEGT. V shed 6 bases and J 6 bases; nucleotides not matched to a gene: 9. CDR3 DNA: TGTGCCAGCAGAGCGGGACTAGCGGGATGGCGGGATACGCAGTATTTT. Protein sequence: CASRAGLAGWRDTQYF.

The chain couples TRBV19 to TRBJ1-5; D uncertain. Trimming removed 4 bases from V and 7 bases from J, with 8 bases in between. Per germline, CDR1 LNHDA and CDR2 SQIVND (reference sequence). This CDR3 comprises 12 residues. The CDR3 DNA follows: TGTGCCAGTAGTACCCCCCCCCAGCCCCAGCATTTT. Translation gives CASSTPPQPQHF.

The table lists this clonotype with many counts. The chain carries TRBV6-5 and TRBJ2-7, with 10 positions matching TRBD2. V was clipped by 0 bases and J by 2 bases; unmatched bases: 4. CDR3 length: 16 amino acids. Germline V CDR1 and CDR2: MNHEY, SVGAGI. CDR3 amino acids: CASSYSTSGHPYEQYF. CDR3 nucleotide sequence: TGTGCCAGCAGTTACTCGACTAGCGGGCACCCCTACGAGCAGTACTTC.

Many counts were recorded for this clonotype. The gene calls are TRBV5-1 and TRBJ2-1; 8 bases map to TRBD2. Germline CDR1 and CDR2: SGHRS and YFSETQ. The V and J ends lost 3 bases and 0 bases, in that order; junction bases with no gene match: 11. The CDR3 is 18 amino acids. This CDR3 is CASSSNPLAGASYNEQFF. The CDR3 DNA reads TGCGCCAGCAGCTCAAACCCCCTAGCGGGCGCCTCCTACAATGAGCAGTTCTTC.

This clonotype was seen many times. The chain joins TRBV29-1 to TRBJ2-2; TRBD2 might be the D (5 bases). The length of the CDR3 is 15 residues. In germline, CDR1 is SQVTM, CDR2 ANQGSEA. Trimming shortened V by 3 bases and J by 1 base, and 12 bases separated the two germline ends. CDR3 DNA sequence: TGCAGCGTTGAGCGGTCCGGGGTGAACACCGGGGAGCTGTTTTTT. Its protein product is CSVERSGVNTGELFF.

This clonotype was recorded many times. The chain carries TRBV3-1 and TRBJ2-5; D might be TRBD2 (6 bases). V lost 4 bases and J 1 base, leaving 7 bases between the germline ends. Germline lookup yields CDR1 LGHDT and CDR2 YNNKEL (reference sequence). CDR3 length: 13 amino acids. The CDR3 coding sequence is TGTGCCAGCAGCCGGGACTTCCAAGAGACCCAGTACTTC. Its protein product is CASSRDFQETQYF.

The CDR3 DNA is TGTGCCAGCAGCGGGCGCAGCTCCTACAATGAGCAGTTCTTC. This translates into CASSGRSSYNEQFF. This sequence joins TRBV2 and TRBJ2-1, with D uncertain. CDR3 length equals 14 residues. V gave up 6 bases and J gave up 0 bases, with 9 bases separating them. Germline V gene data show CDR1 as SNHLY and CDR2 as FYNNEI.

This clonotype was observed many times. The chain has TRBV5-1 and TRBJ1-1; D uncertain. The CDR3 covers 14 residues. Germline V lookup: CDR1 SGHRS, CDR2 YFSETQ. V lost 4 bases and J 1 base, leaving 11 bases between the germline ends. The CDR3 DNA is TGCGCCAGCAGCCGCGGCTCAGAGAACACTGAAGCTTTCTTT. This codes for CASSRGSENTEAFF.

The sample holds many counts of this clonotype. The genes are TRBV5-1 and TRBJ1-3; 7 nucleotides match TRBD1. V dropped 0 bases and J dropped 2; count of bases not matched to a gene: 8. The CDR3 sequence is 17 residues long. CDR1 and CDR2 (germline): SGHRS, YFSETQ. The CDR3 sequence is CASSLGGPGQTGNTIYF. CDR3 nucleotide sequence: TGCGCCAGCAGCTTGGGGGGCCCGGGACAGACTGGAAACACCATATATTTT. The complete variable domain, with remaining parts taken from reference TRBV5-1 and TRBJ1-3, reads KAGVTQTPRYLIKTRGQQVTLSCSPISGHRSVSWYQQTPGQGLQFLFEYFSETQRNKGNFPGRFSGRQFSNSRSEMNVSTLELGDSALYLCASSLGGPGQTGNTIYFGEGSWLTVV.

This clonotype came up many times. V gene TRBV7-9 combines with J gene TRBJ2-7; D gene uncertain. Trimming removed 5 bases from V and 2 bases from J, with 10 bases in between. The CDR3 totals 13 residues. CDR1 is SEHNR, CDR2 FQNEAQ, per germline (reference sequence). The CDR3: CASSVGVPYEQYF. CDR3 bases: TGTGCCAGCAGCGTAGGAGTCCCCTACGAGCAGTACTTC.